These 4 T cell receptor beta chains share one sample of origin, sequenced in a study of T cell changes during pregnancy in multiple sclerosis. TCRdb's copy holds only in-frame clones and misses some; the assay was immunoSEQ multiplex PCR. Among tens of thousands of clones listed, almost 95% were seen once. The material was peripheral blood, obtained in the third trimester of pregnancy. Receptors were obtained from a female donor in good health, enrolled as a control in a pregnancy study.

The V call is TRBV5-4, the J call TRBJ2-2; 8 bases match TRBD2. V was pared by 4 bases and J by 6 bases, with 8 bases of the junction left unmatched. The CDR3 contains 15 residues. CDR1 and CDR2 (germline): SGHNT, YYREEE (reference sequence). The DNA of the CDR3 is TGTGCCAGCAGCGTTGGGCGGGGGGCCCCCGGGGAGCTGTTTTTT. Protein sequence: CASSVGRGAPGELFF.

The rearrangement uses TRBV19 and TRBJ2-1, with a possible D match to TRBD2 (6 bases). CDR3 length: 14 amino acids. The germline CDR1 and CDR2 sequences are LNHDA and SQIVND (reference sequence). V lost 4 bases, J lost 5 bases, and 12 bases lay in between. This CDR3 reads CASSKTSTNNEQFF. The CDR3 DNA reads as TGTGCCAGTAGTAAAACTAGCACCAACAATGAGCAGTTCTTC.

CDR3 loop: CASNPAGSQETQYF. CDR3 bases: TGTGCCAGCAACCCGGCGGGGTCTCAAGAGACCCAGTACTTC. The chain couples TRBV28 to TRBJ2-5; D may be TRBD2 (6 bases). Per the germline V gene, CDR1 is MDHEN and CDR2 is SYDVKM. Trimming took off 7 bases at V and 2 bases at J, with 14 bases between the two ends. This CDR3 comprises 14 residues.

This chain links TRBV11-3 with TRBJ2-3; 8 positions match TRBD1. The CDR3 has 15 residues. With V trimmed by 3 bases and J by 4 bases, 6 bases remained unmatched. Germline assignment: CDR1 SGHNT and CDR2 YENEEA. CDR3 protein: CASSFGAGQADTQYF. Here the CDR3 DNA reads TGTGCCAGCAGCTTTGGTGCGGGACAGGCAGATACGCAGTATTTT.